This T cell receptor (beta chain) stems from a study of CD8+ T cells in alopecia areata listed by TCRdb under 2018. Some background on the complete study: Treated patients were enrolled in an open-label pilot trial of oral tofacitinib at 5 to 10 mg twice daily for moderate-to-severe alopecia areata. Tofacitinib was administered for 6 to 18 months, and 6 months of follow-up off drug were then conducted to assess delayed response and recurrence. The study used high-throughput TCRbeta sequencing to examine T cell clonal expansion in alopecia areata, in both the C3H/HeJ mouse model and human patients. Human TCRbeta sequencing covered scalp tissue and sorted CD4+ and CD8+ peripheral blood T cells from patchy and totalis/universalis alopecia areata patients and healthy controls. Patients on tofacitinib were biopsied at baseline and after 4 and 24 weeks of treatment, and several of the patients also had a later scalp biopsy. Scalp clonality was compared across normal scalp (n=4), patchy alopecia areata scalp (n=8), and alopecia totalis/universalis scalp (n=8). The RNA source kit depended on sample type: the PAXgene miRNA kit for fixed scalp, the miRNeasy kit for PBMCs, and the RNeasy kit for mouse skin. Amplification of TCRbeta CDR3 regions was done by immunoSEQ multiplex PCR using 35 Vbeta forward primers and 13 Jbeta reverse primers. Results and caveats for the whole study, not just this receptor: Shared TCR sequences between patients were less evident than in mice, which may be partly attributable to HLA diversity in the patient population. Unlike mouse skin, where gammadelta T cells dominate, normal human skin contains resident alphabeta T cells that get sequenced too, which complicates analysis of the scalp TCR repertoire. Lesional scalp, especially in alopecia totalis/universalis, showed higher clonality and more expanded CD8+ clones than normal scalp, suggesting antigenic drive.

Receptor amplification or capture employed the immunoSEQ multiplex PCR assay. To provide template for TCR sequencing, every sample had RNA extracted and reverse transcribed into cDNA. First-strand cDNA was synthesized using SuperScript III with a 2:1 mix of oligo-dT and random hexamers. Amplification bias was assessed with a synthetic immune receptor repertoire, and residual bias was removed computationally. In the paper's pipeline: Raw reads were preprocessed to remove errors, and CDR3 was defined by IMGT conventions from the conserved cysteine to phenylalanine. Clonality was computed as 1 minus the Shannon entropy, with the entropy normalized by log2 of the number of productive unique TCRs. CD4 or CD8 identity of scalp clones was inferred by cross-referencing scalp TCRbeta sequences with sorted blood CD4 and CD8 repertoires. The source is immuneACCESS, and TCRdb retained only in-frame sequences with V and J called. Part of the clones is not carried over; for the studies checked, unresolved V genes explain less than half of this, and the remainder is unexplained. The V and J calls and clone size were taken over from that table, and D and trimming were inferred from the DNA. In this sample the table shows around 250,000 clones, around 67% of which occur a single time. Under 1.5% of the sample is taken by the ten largest.

What the time point label conveys for this sample: baseline before oral tofacitinib. Lesional scalp punch biopsies and peripheral blood were obtained from alopecia areata patients. PBMCs were isolated by density centrifugation and stained for CD3, CD4 and CD8, after which CD4+ and CD8+ T cells were sorted on a FACSAria. The germline V gene (reference sequence) gives CDR1 as GTSNPN and CDR2 as SVGIG. Measured from the cysteine to the phenylalanine, the CDR3 is 12 residues long. Of all the DNA, just the CDR3 is kept, 36 bases in frame from base 1. Between the V and J ends, shortened by 4 bases and 7 bases respectively, the junction contains 14 bases. This clone was picked up one time. Its antigen is still unknown. The input lacks base qualities; no much larger clone sits a single base away.

Sequences were derived from CD4+ T cells sorted from blood, sampled at week 0. This receptor chain uses TRBV30 and TRBJ2-7; the D call could be TRBD1 or TRBD2, with each sharing 5 bases. The sequence derives from a human donor with alopecia areata. The CDR3 amino acid sequence is: CAWNTAWGEQYF. In nucleotide form, the sequence is TGTGCCTGGAATACAGCCTGGGGGGAGCAGTACTTC.